This T cell receptor beta chain came from a study of long-term antiretroviral therapy in people with HIV. Version v3.0 of the immunoSEQ assay was performed at survey level. For every sample, sequencing targeted about 35,000-55,000 T-cell genomes. The repertoire was sequenced with immunoSEQ multiplex PCR; TCRdb's copy has only in-frame clones and lacks some. The sample includes 15,000 to 20,000 clones, around 80% of them seen just once. Losses at the gene ends were 3 bases for V and 5 bases for J; bases not matched to a gene: 7. The CDR3 totals 15 residues. The germline gives CDR1 SGHKS, CDR2 YYEKEE (reference sequence). Study-wide results and limits: Dominance of pre-ART expanded clones persisted, fluctuating and often declining after ART. Post-ART diversity increased but stayed below transplant donor controls. Investigators report no available data on ART adherence, viral resistance or therapy changes.

Regarding this clone: Its antigen is not known.

This chain uses TRBV5-5 with TRBJ2-5; TRBD2 matches 10 bases. Sequencing was performed on unsorted PBMCs, taken 0.1 years after starting antiretroviral therapy. This clonotype originated in a man between 18 and 35 years old with HIV. CDR3 sequence: CASSSGTSDAETQYF. CDR3 DNA sequence: TGTGCCAGCAGCTCCGGGACTAGCGATGCGGAGACCCAGTACTTC.